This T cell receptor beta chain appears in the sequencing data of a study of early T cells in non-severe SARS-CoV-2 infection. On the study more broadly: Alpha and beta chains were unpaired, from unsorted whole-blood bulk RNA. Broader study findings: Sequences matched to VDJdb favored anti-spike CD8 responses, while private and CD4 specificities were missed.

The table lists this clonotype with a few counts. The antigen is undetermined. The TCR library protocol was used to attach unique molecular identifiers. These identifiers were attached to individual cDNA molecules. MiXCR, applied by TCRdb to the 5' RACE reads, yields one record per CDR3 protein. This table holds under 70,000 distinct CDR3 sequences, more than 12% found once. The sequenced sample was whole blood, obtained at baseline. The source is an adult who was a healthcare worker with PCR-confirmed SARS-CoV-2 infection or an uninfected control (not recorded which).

The CDR3 here is CAITDRTGYNEQFF. The CDR3 nucleotides are TGTGCCATCACCGATAGGACAGGTTACAATGAGCAGTTCTTC. The chain links TRBV10-3 to TRBJ2-1; 7 bases map to TRBD1. The germline CDR1 and CDR2 sequences are ENHRY and SYGVKD. The CDR3 contains 14 residues. With 7 bases clipped from V and 4 bases from J, the junction kept 7 bases outside the gene matches.